This T cell receptor beta chain was observed in a study of CD4 T cells in relation to SARS-CoV-2 and coronaviruses (dated by TCRdb to the early 2020s). Notes on the research overall: The ViraFEST assay cultured PBMCs with antigen for about eleven days, then sequenced TCR beta CDR3s to find antigen-specific clonal expansions. Patient-derived lymphoblastoid cell lines were used to map the HLA restriction of shared crossreactive spike epitopes. The negative reference condition was either a culture with an HIV-1 Nef peptide pool or a culture with no peptide. At the level of individual TCR clonotypes, the study evaluated whether memory CD4+ T cells crossreact between the spike proteins of SARS-CoV-2 and those of common cold coronaviruses. The Adaptive Biotechnologies TCR-sequencing kit was used for samples from three pre-COVID donors and for the naive versus memory experiments, whereas the other data were Illumina-based. A different TCR-beta assay, based on Illumina, was used to sequence expansion assays from other donors in the study.

About this clone: Its target antigen remains unknown. No quality values exist for individual bases; no much larger clone is one base distant.

CD4+ T cells from unexposed donors were collected before the COVID-19 pandemic (2011-2018). After 10 to 11 days of culture, CD4+ T cells were isolated with the EasySep CD4+ T cell isolation kit. As cell number allowed, CD4+ T cells from unexposed donors were tested for reactivity to SARS-CoV-2 S and N and to four common cold coronavirus spike pools. PBMCs were cultured at a few million per well in IMDM supplemented with around 5% human AB serum and about 9.6 IU/ml IL-2. Half of the culture medium was replaced with fresh IL-2-containing medium on days 3 and 7. In general, every peptide culture condition was set up in three replicate wells. The leukapheresis product used for the unexposed donors was purchased from a commercial source. PBMCs were isolated from leukapheresis product or whole blood by Ficoll-Paque PLUS gradient centrifugation. The PBMCs went either fresh into the expansion assay or into cryopreservation at -140 degrees C. The QIAamp Micro DNA Kit was used to extract genomic DNA from the CD4+ T cells.

The V and J ends are trimmed by 4 bases and 0 bases, leaving 5 bases between them. In the germline V gene, CDR1 corresponds to SGDLS and CDR2 to YYNGEE. The CDR3 covers 13 residues, taking in both the cysteine and the phenylalanine. This entry keeps only the CDR3 DNA: 39 bases, framed from base 1. Library construction relied on the immunoSEQ multiplex PCR assay. As for how the authors treated the data: During preprocessing, nonproductive sequences were removed, along with CDR3s that did not begin with C, did not end with F or W, or were shorter than 7 amino acids. Antigen-specific clonotypes were called with the MANAFEST web app on the basis of expansion relative to the reference and to other culture wells. A clone was considered positive if the clone showed significant expansion compared with the reference culture in 2 of 3 replicate wells at an FDR below 0.05. For a clone to be considered positive, significant expansion relative to all other tandem wells and an odds ratio above 5 were also required. After three terminal residues were trimmed from each end, CDR3 homology was quantified as pairwise Levenshtein distance using the stringdist R package. TCRdb took this table from immuneACCESS and kept in-frame rearrangements with V and J called. Such tables lack part of the clones; where checked against another copy, unresolved V genes explain under half of the gap, and the rest is unexplained. V, J and clone size reflect that table, while D and trimming were determined from the DNA. Counted in this sample were approximately 24,000 clones; around 76% of them appeared once. Under 15% of the sample rests with the top ten.

What the research found in general, with its limitations: Significantly weaker SARS-CoV-2-driven expansion was shown by crossreactive clones than by monoreactive clones, consistent with antigenic imprinting. Since the crossreactivity analysis centred on spike protein, crossreactivity against other viral proteins was not assessed. Because no donor provided both pre-pandemic and post-infection samples, tracing the source of pre-existing responses was limited. Small numbers of patients and of tested TCRs were a limitation of the study. Approximately 61% of donors had memory CD4+ clonotypes that crossrecognized SARS-CoV-2 and at least one common cold coronavirus spike.

Material for sequencing was CD4+ T cells from PBMCs, cultured in vitro. Recombination linked TRBV9 to TRBJ2-1; the D gene is unclear. This sequence originates from a human donor in good health. The sequence in DNA is TGTGCCAGCAGCTTGAGCTCCTACAATGAGCAGTTCTTC. The resulting protein is CASSLSSYNEQFF. This CDR3, with the reference TRBV9 and TRBJ2-1 proteins standing in past its ends, gives the full variable domain DSGVTQTPKHLITATGQRVTLRCSPRSGDLSVYWYQQSLDQGLQFLIQYYNGEERAKGNILERFSAQQFPDLHSELNLSSLELGDSALYFCASSLSSYNEQFFGPGTRLTVL.